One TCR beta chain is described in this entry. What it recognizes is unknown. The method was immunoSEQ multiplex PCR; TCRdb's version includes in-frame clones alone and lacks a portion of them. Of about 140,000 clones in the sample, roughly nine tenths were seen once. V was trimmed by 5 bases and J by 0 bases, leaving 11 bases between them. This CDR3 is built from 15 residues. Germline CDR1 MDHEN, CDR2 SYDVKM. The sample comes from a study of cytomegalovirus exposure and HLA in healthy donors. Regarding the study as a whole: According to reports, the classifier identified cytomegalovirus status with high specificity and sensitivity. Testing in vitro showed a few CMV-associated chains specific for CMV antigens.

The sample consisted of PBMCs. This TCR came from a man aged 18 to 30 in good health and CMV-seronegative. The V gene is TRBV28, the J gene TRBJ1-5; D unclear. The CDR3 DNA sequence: TGTGCCAGCAGTCTGGTGAACTATAGCAATCAGCCCCAGCATTTT. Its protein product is CASSLVNYSNQPQHF.